Following are 21 T cell receptor beta chains from one sample sequenced in a study of shared clonotypes between healthy human individuals. The table came from immunoSEQ multiplex PCR; TCRdb's copy has only in-frame clones and leaves some out. The table records millions of clones, 85% to 95% of them present only once. Material for sequencing was naive CD4+ T cells sorted from blood. As for subset: CD45RA+ positively selected. Source of these receptors: a man in his late teens or twenties in good health.

V and J are TRBV6-5 and TRBJ1-5, with TRBD1 as a possible D gene (6 bases). Germline CDR1 and CDR2: MNHEY and SVGAGI. This CDR3 spans 15 amino acids. The V end was cut by 6 bases, the J end by 6 bases, with 18 bases between. The CDR3 here is CASSPDGRGSQPQHF. CDR3 DNA: TGTGCCAGCAGCCCCGACGGCAGGGGAAGTCAGCCCCAGCATTTT.

With respect to this clone: The identical CDR3 is also encoded by other nucleotide sequences in the sample. The chain links TRBV19 to TRBJ2-3, with a possible D match to TRBD1 (5 bases). The CDR3 runs 15 residues. The germline V and J ends were trimmed by 2 bases and 3 bases, with 12 bases remaining between them. CDR1 is LNHDA and CDR2 is SQIVND in the germline V gene (reference sequence). This CDR3 is CASSIQGLGTDTQYF. Here the CDR3 DNA reads TGTGCCAGTAGTATACAGGGTCTGGGGACAGATACGCAGTATTTT.

This chain links TRBV13 with TRBJ2-1; D is tentatively TRBD1 or TRBD2 (5 bases each). The CDR3 extends over 17 amino acids. Trimming pared 5 bases from V and 4 bases from J, leaving 21 bases between. Germline lookup yields CDR1 PRHDT and CDR2 FYEKMQ (reference sequence). The CDR3 coding sequence is TGTGCCAGCAGCCTTACGAGGGGTCCAAACTTTTACAATGAGCAGTTCTTC. Amino acid sequence: CASSLTRGPNFYNEQFF.

V is TRBV30 and J is TRBJ1-6; no firm D call. Germline-derived CDR1 and CDR2 are GTSNPN and SVGIG (reference sequence). V gave up 0 bases and J gave up 8 bases, with 11 bases separating them. This CDR3 has 14 residues. The CDR3 DNA is TGTGCCTGGAGTGTCGTCCCAGCGGATTCACCCCTCCACTTT. Protein: CAWSVVPADSPLHF.

The chain joins TRBV30 to TRBJ1-1; 9 bases line up with TRBD1. The CDR3 is made up of 12 amino acids. The V segment lost 2 bases and the J segment 11 bases; nucleotides outside the gene matches: 6. The germline V gene has CDR1 GTSNPN and CDR2 SVGIG (reference sequence). The CDR3 here is CAWSRQGGRAFF. The CDR3 bases are TGTGCCTGGAGTCGACAGGGGGGTAGGGCTTTCTTT.

The chain employs TRBV2 and TRBJ1-2, with D perhaps matching TRBD1 (5 bases). The V gene lost 7 bases and the J gene lost 6 bases, with 21 bases spanning the gap. The CDR3 consists of 15 residues. Per the germline V gene, CDR1 is SNHLY and CDR2 is FYNNEI. CDR3 protein: CASKGVWTLVDGYTF. The CDR3 DNA reads as TGTGCCAGCAAAGGGGTATGGACCTTGGTTGATGGCTACACCTTC. Full variable domain (missing parts from reference TRBV2 and TRBJ1-2): EPEVTQTPSHQVTQMGQEVILRCVPISNHLYFYWYRQILGQKVEFLVSFYNNEISEKSEIFDDQFSVERPDGSNFTLKIRSTKLEDSAMYFCASKGVWTLVDGYTFGSGTRLTVV.

This clone was detected once. The chain joins TRBV7-9 to TRBJ2-5; D ambiguous. Germline V gene data show CDR1 as SEHNR and CDR2 as FQNEAQ (reference sequence). The CDR3 consists of 16 residues. Trimming removed 0 bases from V and 4 bases from J, with 15 bases in between. As DNA, the CDR3 is TGTGCCAGCAGCTTAGCCCTGGTTGTGGGTCGAGAGACCCAGTACTTC. Residues: CASSLALVVGRETQYF. Variable domain in full (rest from reference TRBV7-9 and TRBJ2-5): DTGVSQNPRHKITKRGQNVTFRCDPISEHNRLYWYRQTLGQGPEFLTYFQNEAQLEKSRLLSDRFSAERPKGSFSTLEIQRTEQGDSAMYLCASSLALVVGRETQYFGPGTRLLVL.

The genes are TRBV18 and TRBJ2-7, with TRBD2 matching over 8 bases. This CDR3 is 14 amino acids long. Per germline, CDR1 KGHSH and CDR2 LQKENI. The V gene end was trimmed by 2 bases and the J gene end by 3 bases; junction bases not matched to a gene: 3. The CDR3 protein is CASSPTLAVYEQYF. In DNA, the CDR3 is TGTGCCAGCTCACCAACACTAGCGGTCTACGAGCAGTACTTC.

This clone was seen just once. The V call is TRBV11-2, the J call TRBJ2-5; TRBD1 matches at 7 bases. Trimming cost V 5 bases and J 4 bases; bases outside gene matches: 7. Germline V gives CDR1 SGHAT, CDR2 FQNNGV. The CDR3 has 14 amino acids. The CDR3, as DNA: TGTGCCAGCAGCGGACAGGACCCCCTAGAGACCCAGTACTTC. Translation gives CASSGQDPLETQYF.

The gene calls are TRBV30 and TRBJ1-2, with TRBD1 matching over 7 bases. Germline CDR1 GTSNPN, CDR2 SVGIG (reference sequence). V shed 2 bases, J shed 7 bases, and the junction held 13 bases outside the gene matches. This CDR3 has 15 residues. The CDR3 DNA follows: TGTGCCTGGAGTCCGACGAGGGGGCTCCACTCTGGCTACACCTTC. Its translation is CAWSPTRGLHSGYTF.

The J gene is TRBJ1-1, the V gene TRBV18, with a possible D match to TRBD1 (5 bases). Trimming shortened V by 6 bases and J by 3 bases, and 14 bases separated the two germline ends. Germline lookup yields CDR1 KGHSH and CDR2 LQKENI. The CDR3 has 14 amino acids. DNA for the CDR3: TGTGCCAGCTCCTCCGCCAGGGTGGACACTGAAGCTTTCTTT. Translated: CASSSARVDTEAFF.

The chain joins TRBV10-3 to TRBJ1-1; tentative D call: TRBD1 (5 bases). V gave up 3 bases and J gave up 1 base, with 12 bases separating them. There are 15 residues in the CDR3. The germline V gene has CDR1 ENHRY and CDR2 SYGVKD. CDR3 sequence reads: CAISELQGTNTEAFF. The DNA of the CDR3 is TGTGCCATCAGTGAACTTCAAGGGACGAACACTGAAGCTTTCTTT.

This chain links TRBV7-2 with TRBJ2-1; D is uncertain. The CDR3 is made up of 15 amino acids. Trimming shortened V by 5 bases and J by 7 bases, and 18 bases separated the two germline ends. CDR1 is SGHTA, CDR2 FQGNSA, per germline. For the CDR3, the DNA is TGTGCCAGCAGCGAGGACGCGGTCCTGGGGAATGAGCAGTTCTTC. Amino acids: CASSEDAVLGNEQFF.

This chain links TRBV7-2 with TRBJ2-5; D possibly corresponds to TRBD2 (5 bases). The germline gives CDR1 SGHTA, CDR2 FQGNSA. This CDR3 spans 14 amino acids. Trimming stripped 1 base from V and 3 bases from J, with 9 bases between. CDR3 region: CASSLGRTKETQYF. The CDR3 DNA reads TGTGCCAGCAGCTTAGGGAGGACCAAAGAGACCCAGTACTTC.

The chain is built from TRBV11-2 and TRBJ2-1; D is unresolved. CDR3 length equals 14 residues. The germline V gene encodes CDR1 SGHAT and CDR2 FQNNGV. The V end lost 3 bases, the J end lost 7 bases, and 13 bases lay between the germline ends. This chain's CDR3 is CASSFWVGPNEQFF. DNA for the CDR3: TGTGCCAGCAGCTTCTGGGTAGGGCCAAATGAGCAGTTCTTC.

The chain has TRBV7-8 and TRBJ1-2; D is possibly TRBD1 (5 bases). The germline V gene has CDR1 SGHVS and CDR2 FQNEAQ. V lost 5 bases and J lost 4, with 17 bases in between. The CDR3 is made up of 15 amino acids. The CDR3 region has the DNA TGTGCCAGCAGCACCCGGGACCTTGATCCCTATGGCTACACCTTC. It is translated as CASSTRDLDPYGYTF.

The rearrangement joins TRBV18 to TRBJ1-6; no clear D. CDR3 length: 12 amino acids. The germline V gene has CDR1 KGHSH and CDR2 LQKENI. Trimming cost V 5 bases and J 11 bases, with 10 bases left between them. The CDR3 loop is CASSDGSPPLHF. DNA for the CDR3: TGTGCCAGCTCAGATGGGAGTCCACCCCTCCACTTT.

V usage is TRBV19 and J usage is TRBJ1-4; D is ambiguous. V lost 6 bases, J lost 0 bases, and 11 bases lay in between. Germline CDR1 LNHDA, CDR2 SQIVND (reference sequence). The CDR3 spans 15 residues. The CDR3 coding sequence is TGTGCCAGTAGGTTACGGGATGCAACTAATGAAAAACTGTTTTTT. This codes for CASRLRDATNEKLFF.

The V and J genes are TRBV5-6 and TRBJ2-7; possibly TRBD2 for D (6 bases). V lost 4 bases and J 2 bases, leaving 10 bases between the germline ends. CDR3 length: 13 residues. The germline CDR1 and CDR2 sequences are SGHDT and YYEEEE. The CDR3 is CASSREFTYEQYF. CDR3 in DNA: TGTGCCAGCAGCCGGGAGTTCACCTACGAGCAGTACTTC.

The V and J genes are TRBV18 and TRBJ1-4, with unresolved D. This CDR3 is 16 amino acids long. The V and J ends lost 2 bases and 9 bases respectively, with 19 bases between them. Germline V CDR1 and CDR2: KGHSH, LQKENI. In DNA form, the CDR3 reads TGTGCCAGCTCACCATTGGCGGGTCCGGAGATGAAAAAACTGTTTTTT. Translating gives CASSPLAGPEMKKLFF. Variable domain in full (rest from reference TRBV18 and TRBJ1-4): NAGVMQNPRHLVRRRGQEARLRCSPMKGHSHVYWYRQLPEEGLKFMVYLQKENIIDESGMPKERFSAEFPKEGPSILRIQQVVRGDSAAYFCASSPLAGPEMKKLFFGSGTQLSVL.

As DNA, the CDR3 is TGTGCCAGCAGTGAAAGGTTAAGGGAGCAGTACTTC. Translated: CASSERLREQYF. The chain recombines TRBV6-1 with TRBJ2-7; D is unresolved. From germline, CDR1 is MNHNS and CDR2 SASEGT. V lost 2 bases, J lost 7 bases, and 9 bases lay in between. The CDR3 covers 12 residues.